These 9 T cell receptor beta chains originate from one sample sequenced in a study of siplizumab effects on memory and regulatory T cells. Sequencing used immunoSEQ multiplex PCR; TCRdb keeps in-frame clones, though not all of them. The sample has some 100,000 clones; 90% to 95% are singletons. The sample taken for sequencing was Tregs sorted from blood. The receptors were gathered from a human donor in good health.

This clone was found once. The chain employs TRBV12-2 and TRBJ2-6; the table names TRBD2, a call not compared with the DNA. TRBV12-2 is an annotated pseudogene. The CDR3 extends over 15 amino acids. The CDR3 DNA reads as TGTGCAAGTCGCTTAGCTCGTTCTGGGGCCAACGTCCTGACTTTC. Its translation: CASRLARSGANVLTF.

This chain links TRBV5-1 with TRBJ1-1; D remains unclear. The CDR3 has 13 amino acids. V was clipped by 0 bases and J by 5 bases, with 8 bases between them. Germline assignment: CDR1 SGHRS and CDR2 YFSETQ. CDR3 DNA sequence: TGCGCCAGCAGCTTGGACGGCATAACTGAAGCTTTCTTT. It is translated as CASSLDGITEAFF.

The chain is built from TRBV7-8 and TRBJ2-4; TRBD1 might be the D (5 bases). Germline values: CDR1 SGHVS, CDR2 FQNEAQ. This CDR3 is 20 amino acids long. Deletions cut 1 base from V and 0 bases from J, with 22 bases between. For the CDR3, the DNA is TGTGCCAGCAGCTTAGGATGGACAAGCGAGTTCAATCTAGCCAAAAACATTCAGTACTTC. Translation gives CASSLGWTSEFNLAKNIQYF.

CDR3 sequence: CASSFSSILGGYTF. In DNA form, the CDR3 reads TGTGCCAGCAGTTTTTCGTCGATTCTGGGTGGCTACACCTTC. This sequence joins TRBV28 and TRBJ1-2; D not certain. CDR3 length: 14 amino acids. Trimming removed 3 bases from V and 7 bases from J, with 15 bases in between. Germline CDR1 MDHEN, CDR2 SYDVKM.

This clone was counted a single time. The rearrangement uses TRBV15 and TRBJ2-2; TRBD1 is a possible D gene (9 bases). The V gene lost 6 bases and the J gene lost 1 base, with 18 bases spanning the gap. Looked up from germline, CDR1 is LNHNV and CDR2 is YYDKDF (reference sequence). CDR3 length equals 17 residues. The CDR3 is CATSYGRGQGNTGELFF. Written as DNA, the CDR3 is TGTGCCACCAGTTACGGGAGGGGACAGGGGAACACCGGGGAGCTGTTTTTT.

The chain recombines TRBV11-3 with TRBJ2-1; D might be TRBD1 or TRBD2, each matching 5 bases. Looked up from germline, CDR1 is SGHNT and CDR2 is YENEEA. The CDR3 extends over 16 amino acids. Between the trimmed V and J ends, which lost 5 bases and 2 bases, there was a span of 16 bases. CDR3 residues: CASSIRGGEAYNEQFF. CDR3 nucleotide sequence: TGTGCCAGCAGCATCCGGGGCGGAGAGGCCTACAATGAGCAGTTCTTC.

The chain recombines TRBV6-5 with TRBJ2-1, with 7 positions matching TRBD1. Germline CDR1 MNHEY, CDR2 SVGAGI. V was pared by 6 bases and J by 5 bases, with 4 bases of the junction left unmatched. The CDR3 is made up of 13 amino acids. The CDR3 coding sequence is TGTGCCAGCAGACGGACAGGCCACAATGAGCAGTTCTTC. Protein product: CASRRTGHNEQFF.

This chain connects TRBV7-9 to TRBJ2-3; 11 bases line up with TRBD2. Germline CDR1 reads SEHNR; CDR2 reads FQNEAQ (reference sequence). Trimming removed 5 bases from V and 3 bases from J; junction bases left unmatched: 13. The CDR3 consists of 18 residues. CDR3 amino acids: CASSRTRMRLAGTDTQYF. The CDR3 DNA follows: TGTGCCAGCAGCCGAACCAGGATGAGACTAGCGGGAACAGATACGCAGTATTTT.

This clone was found once. The V call is TRBV6-5, the J call TRBJ2-3; the D is unclear. This CDR3 contains 15 residues. Germline loops: CDR1 MNHEY, CDR2 SVGAGI. Trimming cost V 2 bases and J 0 bases, with 9 bases left between them. The DNA of the CDR3 is TGTGCCAGCAGTTACGGGCCTCCTAGCACAGATACGCAGTATTTT. Translation gives CASSYGPPSTDTQYF.